The rows below give T cell receptor beta chains drawn from one sample of a study of early stage breast cancer tumors. Only in-frame clones appear in the TCRdb table, and some are missing; sequencing was by immunoSEQ multiplex PCR. The sample holds 25,000 to 35,000 clones, 80% seen once. Sample: blood. These receptors originate from a person in their sixties with breast cancer. Each CDR3 is given with its conserved first and last residue. The order of the fields is V gene, D gene, clone size, J gene, CDR3 protein, CDR3 DNA. The D gene is left open where the match is weak. For some rows the clone size is stated as once, few or many, or as a class when expanded; others skip it.

V: TRBV10-2; D: NA; size: few; J: TRBJ1-3; CDR3: CASRGQSSGNTIYF; DNA: TGCGCCAGCCGTGGACAGAGCTCTGGAAACACCATATATTTT
V: TRBV7-2; D: NA; size: NA; J: TRBJ2-7; CDR3: CASSLYLGGASYESEQYF; DNA: TGTGCCAGCAGCTTATATTTGGGGGGAGCAAGTTACGAAAGCGAGCAGTACTTC
V: TRBV19; D: NA; size: NA; J: TRBJ1-5; CDR3: CASSIGGGGQPQHF; DNA: TGTGCCAGTAGTATTGGCGGGGGTGGTCAGCCCCAGCATTTT
V: TRBV5-4; D: NA; size: NA; J: TRBJ2-1; CDR3: CASRLGGEQFF; DNA: TGTGCCAGCAGACTGGGAGGCGAGCAGTTCTTC
V: TRBV9; D: TRBD2; size: NA; J: TRBJ2-6; CDR3: CASSAWEGLAGAGANVLTF; DNA: TGTGCCAGCAGCGCCTGGGAGGGACTAGCGGGAGCTGGGGCCAACGTCCTGACTTTC
V: TRBV7-9; D: TRBD1; size: NA; J: TRBJ1-1; CDR3: CAGDRGATEAFF; DNA: TGTGCCGGCGACAGGGGGGCCACTGAAGCTTTCTTT
V: TRBV7-2; D: TRBD2; size: NA; J: TRBJ2-1; CDR3: CASSLSGLAGAGEQFF; DNA: TGTGCCAGCAGCTTAAGCGGACTAGCGGGAGCCGGTGAGCAGTTCTTC
V: TRBV4-3; D: TRBD2; size: NA; J: TRBJ2-7; CDR3: CASSHRSGGEGAYEQYF; DNA: TGCGCCAGCAGCCACCGGTCCGGGGGGGAGGGAGCCTACGAGCAGTACTTC
V: TRBV18; D: TRBD1; size: NA; J: TRBJ2-7; CDR3: CASSLLDRDEQYF; DNA: TGTGCCAGCTCGCTCCTAGACAGGGACGAGCAGTACTTC
V: TRBV10-3; D: NA; size: NA; J: TRBJ2-2; CDR3: CAISERAENTGELFF; DNA: TGTGCCATCAGTGAGCGAGCGGAGAACACCGGGGAGCTGTTTTTT
V: TRBV28; D: NA; size: once; J: TRBJ1-5; CDR3: CASSYTGQNQPQHF; DNA: TGTGCCAGCAGCTATACTGGACAGAATCAGCCCCAGCATTTT
V: TRBV9; D: NA; size: NA; J: TRBJ2-1; CDR3: CASSVGSYNEQFF; DNA: TGTGCCAGCAGCGTAGGGAGCTACAATGAGCAGTTCTTC
V: TRBV7-2; D: NA; size: once; J: TRBJ2-3; CDR3: CASSLAQERRATSRDTQYF; DNA: TGTGCCAGCAGCTTAGCGCAGGAACGGCGGGCAACCTCCCGAGATACGCAGTATTTT
V: TRBV6-5; D: NA; size: once; J: TRBJ2-3; CDR3: CASRGGGGGPDTQYF; DNA: TGTGCCAGCAGGGGGGGCGGAGGGGGCCCAGATACGCAGTATTTT
V: TRBV29-1; D: TRBD1; size: NA; J: TRBJ2-7; CDR3: CSVDNGTGFHSYEQYF; DNA: TGCAGCGTTGACAATGGGACAGGGTTCCACTCCTACGAGCAGTACTTC
V: TRBV4-1; D: NA; size: NA; J: TRBJ2-7; CDR3: CASSQDVETGVSYEQYF; DNA: TGCGCCAGCAGCCAAGACGTAGAGACAGGTGTTTCCTACGAGCAGTACTTC
V: TRBV7-2; D: TRBD2; size: NA; J: TRBJ2-1; CDR3: CASSVQAGAGVGEQFF; DNA: TGTGCCAGCAGCGTACAAGCGGGGGCGGGAGTCGGTGAGCAGTTCTTC